A selection of T cell receptor beta chains follows, all from one sample in a study of blood T cell repertoires in COVID-19. Method: immunoSEQ multiplex PCR; TCRdb's copy keeps in-frame clones and lacks some. This sample has about 250,000 clones, with approximately 84% found just once. Sequences were obtained from peripheral blood. These receptors were collected from an older person with COVID-19, enrolled during active disease. Both conserved end residues are part of each CDR3. The D gene is left open where the match is weak. Clone size, where shown, is once, few, many, or a class for clones that have expanded.

clone size,J gene,V gene,D gene,CDR3 protein,CDR3 DNA
-,TRBJ2-7,TRBV30,TRBD1,CAWGRGFSYEQYF,TGTGCCTGGGGCAGGGGGTTTTCCTACGAGCAGTACTTC
-,TRBJ1-4,TRBV15,-,CATSTGRAANEKLFF,TGTGCCACCAGCACCGGGCGGGCAGCTAATGAAAAACTGTTTTTT
-,TRBJ2-7,TRBV18,TRBD2,CASSPSFGLALSYEQYF,TGTGCCAGCTCACCATCTTTCGGACTAGCGTTGTCCTACGAGCAGTACTTC
-,TRBJ2-1,TRBV6-2/TRBV6-3,-,CASSTRRFIVVKQFF,TGTGCCAGCAGCACCCGTCGCTTTATAGTTGTGAAGCAGTTCTTC
many,TRBJ2-7,TRBV6-5,TRBD1,CASNQGAHLYEQYF,TGTGCCAGCAACCAGGGGGCCCATCTCTACGAGCAGTACTTC
-,TRBJ1-2,TRBV12-3/TRBV12-4,TRBD1,CASTVTGVLGYTF,TGTGCCAGCACCGTGACAGGGGTCCTCGGCTACACCTTC
-,TRBJ1-1,TRBV3-1/TRBV3-2,TRBD1,CASSQDFRQGEAFF,TGTGCCAGCAGCCAAGATTTTCGACAGGGTGAAGCTTTCTTT
-,TRBJ2-3,TRBV7-8,TRBD2,CASTFTVGLATDTQYF,TGTGCCAGCACATTTACTGTCGGACTAGCCACAGATACGCAGTATTTT
-,TRBJ1-4,TRBV7-2,-,CASRPWGGDEKLFF,TGTGCCAGCAGACCATGGGGGGGCGATGAAAAACTGTTTTTT
-,TRBJ2-7,TRBV29-1,-,CSVVEGYEQYF,TGCAGCGTTGTCGAGGGCTACGAGCAGTACTTC
-,TRBJ2-2,TRBV12-3/TRBV12-4,-,CASSLRGGELFF,TGTGCCAGCAGTTTAAGGGGCGGGGAGCTGTTTTTT
-,TRBJ1-2,TRBV10-3,TRBD1,CAISESLRQGNYGYTF,TGTGCCATCAGTGAGTCGTTGAGACAGGGTAACTATGGCTACACCTTC
-,TRBJ1-5,TRBV6-5,-,CASRAGFGQPQHF,TGTGCCAGCAGGGCAGGGTTTGGGCAGCCCCAGCATTTT
-,TRBJ2-7,TRBV5-8,TRBD2,CASSSHPTSEYEQYF,TGTGCCAGCAGCTCGCACCCAACTAGCGAGTACGAGCAGTACTTC
-,TRBJ2-2,TRBV9,TRBD2,CASSPTSGYGGELFF,TGTGCCAGCTCCCCGACTAGCGGGTATGGCGGGGAGCTGTTTTTT
-,TRBJ2-1,TRBV7-3,TRBD2,CASSPGLAYNEQFF,TGTGCCAGCAGCCCCGGACTAGCTTACAATGAGCAGTTCTTC
once,TRBJ2-1,TRBV9,-,CASSVGGSGRPQGEQFF,TGTGCCAGCAGCGTAGGTGGTAGCGGTAGGCCCCAGGGTGAGCAGTTCTTC
-,TRBJ1-5,TRBV28,-,CASRRQSGNQPQHF,TGTGCCAGCAGGAGACAGTCGGGCAATCAGCCCCAGCATTTT
many,TRBJ2-2,TRBV10-3,TRBD2,CAISLAGEGELFF,TGTGCCATCAGTCTAGCGGGAGAGGGGGAGCTGTTTTTT
-,TRBJ2-1,TRBV7-3,-,CASSRKLGPSSYNEQFF,TGTGCCAGCAGCAGGAAGCTGGGGCCAAGCTCCTACAATGAGCAGTTCTTC
-,TRBJ2-1,TRBV12-3/TRBV12-4,-,CATSRSSYNEQFF,TGTGCCACCTCCCGGAGCTCCTACAATGAGCAGTTCTTC
-,TRBJ2-4,TRBV28,-,CASSLSGALAKNIQYF,TGTGCCAGCAGTTTATCAGGGGCGCTGGCCAAAAACATTCAGTACTTC
-,TRBJ2-5,TRBV27,TRBD2,CASSFRTSLTQETQYF,TGTGCCAGCAGTTTCAGGACTAGCCTCACCCAAGAGACCCAGTACTTC
-,TRBJ1-6,TRBV6-6,TRBD1,CASADRGGSYNSPLHF,TGTGCCAGCGCGGACAGGGGAGGCTCCTATAATTCACCCCTCCACTTT
-,TRBJ2-7,TRBV6-5,TRBD2,CASSRTSGSLGEQYF,TGTGCCAGCAGTCGGACTAGCGGGAGCCTCGGGGAGCAGTACTTC
-,TRBJ2-7,TRBV3-1/TRBV3-2,TRBD2,CASVEREEGPLEQYF,TGTGCCAGCGTTGAGCGGGAGGAGGGTCCACTTGAGCAGTACTTC
-,TRBJ1-1,TRBV7-9,-,CASSLARGGSTEAFF,TGTGCCAGCAGCTTAGCACGGGGAGGAAGCACTGAAGCTTTCTTT
-,TRBJ2-7,TRBV7-8,-,CASSLVSFAYEQYF,TGTGCCAGCAGCTTAGTCAGTTTCGCCTACGAGCAGTACTTC
-,TRBJ2-5,TRBV6-6,-,CASAVSQETQYF,TGTGCCAGCGCGGTCAGCCAAGAGACCCAGTACTTC
-,TRBJ1-6,TRBV28,TRBD1,CASTYLAGGTVYNSPLHF,TGTGCCAGCACCTACCTGGCAGGGGGCACGGTTTATAATTCACCCCTCCACTTT
-,TRBJ2-3,TRBV10-3,TRBD2,CAISDTSGSTDTQYF,TGTGCCATCAGTGATACTAGCGGGTCCACAGATACGCAGTATTTT
-,TRBJ1-5,TRBV7-9,-,CASSSTGDDQPQHF,TGTGCCAGCAGCAGCACAGGCGATGATCAGCCCCAGCATTTT
-,TRBJ2-3,TRBV30,-,CAWMMGPASTDTQYF,TGTGCCTGGATGATGGGGCCTGCTAGCACAGATACGCAGTATTTT
-,TRBJ1-5,TRBV28,-,CASPPSLGGGVNQPQHF,TGTGCCAGCCCCCCTTCCTTGGGTGGGGGGGTAAATCAGCCCCAGCATTTT
few,TRBJ2-1,TRBV29-1,TRBD1,CSAQGDSYNEQFF,TGCAGCGCACAGGGGGACTCCTACAATGAGCAGTTCTTC
few,TRBJ2-1,TRBV14,TRBD1,CASSQDRGDRVWHEQFF,TGTGCCAGCAGCCAAGATCGAGGGGACAGGGTTTGGCATGAGCAGTTCTTC
-,TRBJ2-7,TRBV7-9,-,CASSLAQGTNYEQYF,TGTGCCAGCAGCTTAGCCCAGGGGACTAACTACGAGCAGTACTTC
-,TRBJ1-2,TRBV7-9,-,CASSLILQEANYGYTF,TGTGCCAGCAGCTTAATACTCCAGGAAGCTAACTATGGCTACACCTTC
-,TRBJ1-5,TRBV24-1,-,CATSDEHQPQHF,TGTGCCACCAGTGATGAGCATCAGCCCCAGCATTTT
-,TRBJ2-7,TRBV27,-,CASSFNGVTYEQYF,TGTGCCAGCAGTTTCAACGGGGTTACCTACGAGCAGTACTTC
few,TRBJ2-5,TRBV6-5,TRBD1,CASSQGQGGETQYF,TGTGCCAGCAGTCAGGGACAGGGAGGCGAGACCCAGTACTTC
-,TRBJ1-5,TRBV15,-,CATSDPSRAGGQPQHF,TGTGCCACCAGCGACCCCAGCCGGGCGGGAGGGCAGCCCCAGCATTTT
-,TRBJ1-1,TRBV3-1/TRBV3-2,TRBD1,CASSQVRTGTFTIEAFF,TGTGCCAGCAGCCAAGTCCGGACAGGGACGTTTACCATTGAAGCTTTCTTT
few,TRBJ1-6,TRBV6-5,-,CASVQSQNYNSPLHF,TGTGCCAGCGTTCAGTCACAGAATTATAATTCACCCCTCCACTTT